Each of the 24 T cell receptor beta chains below was sequenced from the same sample in a study of T-cell reconstitution after alpha-beta-depleted transplantation in children. Library preparation (for TCRbeta) was performed with unique molecular identifiers. One entry per CDR3 protein, called by TCRdb with MiXCR from the PCR reads. The sample includes a few hundred thousand distinct CDR3 sequences, 10% seen only once; the top ten take 2.4%. The sample in question was PBMCs from the stem cell graft donor, obtained from the stem cell graft. The receptors were gathered from a human donor who donated a stem cell graft to a child with acute lymphoblastic leukemia.

The CDR3 nucleotides read TGCAGTGCTAGAGATAGGGCGGGTTACTCCTACGAGCAGTACTTC. This encodes CSARDRAGYSYEQYF. This sequence joins TRBV20-1 and TRBJ2-7; tentatively, D is TRBD2 (5 bases). This CDR3 has 15 amino acids. V lost 0 bases and J 0 bases, leaving 12 bases between the germline ends. The germline gives CDR1 DFQATT, CDR2 SNEGSKA (reference sequence).

This clonotype was counted many times. This rearrangement joins TRBV9 to TRBJ2-1, with 7 positions matching TRBD2. The germline V gene encodes CDR1 SGDLS and CDR2 YYNGEE. The V gene end was trimmed by 3 bases and the J gene end by 0 bases; junction bases not matched to a gene: 6. The CDR3 runs 16 residues. The CDR3 is CASSARRGSSYNEQFF. In DNA form, the CDR3 reads TGTGCCAGCAGCGCCCGGCGGGGGAGCTCCTACAATGAGCAGTTCTTC.

The table lists this clonotype with a few counts. The J gene is TRBJ2-2, the V gene TRBV28, with 9 bases fitting TRBD1. Germline loops: CDR1 MDHEN, CDR2 SYDVKM. The CDR3 runs 14 residues. Trimming removed 6 bases from V and 6 bases from J; junction bases left unmatched: 5. In DNA, the CDR3 is TGTGCCAGCAGCATTGGGACAGGGTCCGGGGAGCTGTTTTTT. Its protein is CASSIGTGSGELFF.

The chain couples TRBV29-1 to TRBJ1-2; D unclear. Trimming shortened V by 6 bases and J by 4 bases, and 12 bases separated the two germline ends. Germline V gene data show CDR1 as SQVTM and CDR2 as ANQGSEA. The CDR3 has 12 residues. The CDR3 is CSVSGSPYGYTF. CDR3 sequence (DNA): TGCAGCGTCTCCGGTTCGCCCTATGGCTACACCTTC.

This clonotype was counted at least ten times. The J gene is TRBJ1-1, the V gene TRBV5-1; tentative D call: TRBD1 (5 bases). CDR3 length: 14 residues. Trimming pared 3 bases from V and 3 bases from J, leaving 12 bases between. Germline V gene sequence: CDR1 SGHRS, CDR2 YFSETQ. The CDR3 sequence: CASSWGGLDTEAFF. The CDR3 nucleotides read TGCGCCAGCAGCTGGGGCGGGTTGGACACTGAAGCTTTCTTT.

This clonotype was counted a few times. This chain uses TRBV24-1 with TRBJ2-1; TRBD2 might be the D (5 bases). Germline values: CDR1 KGHDR, CDR2 SFDVKD. The CDR3 has 18 amino acids. The V end was cut by 6 bases, the J end by 0 bases, with 20 bases between. CDR3 DNA sequence: TGTGCCACCAGTTACCCAAATTCTAGCACCCCCTCCTACAATGAGCAGTTCTTC. Encoded protein: CATSYPNSSTPSYNEQFF.

The sample holds a few counts of this clonotype. The chain recombines TRBV5-1 with TRBJ2-3; 7 bases line up with TRBD1. This CDR3 comprises 13 residues. Germline values: CDR1 SGHRS, CDR2 YFSETQ. Germline trimming cut 4 bases from V and 3 bases from J; bases unmatched to any gene: 2. The chain's CDR3 is CASSTGQTDTQYF. In nucleotides, the CDR3 is TGCGCCAGCAGCACGGGACAGACAGATACGCAGTATTTT.

V is TRBV29-1 and J is TRBJ1-3; D is unresolved. The CDR3 has 11 amino acids. The V gene lost 4 bases and the J gene lost 7 bases, with 8 bases spanning the gap. Germline CDR1 reads SQVTM; CDR2 reads ANQGSEA. The CDR3 DNA follows: TGCAGCGTTGTTCAACGGAACACCATATATTTT. Its translation is CSVVQRNTIYF. The full variable domain, rest sourced from reference TRBV29-1 and TRBJ1-3, is SAVISQKPSRDICQRGTSLTIQCQVDSQVTMMFWYRQQPGQSLTLIATANQGSEATYESGFVIDKFPISRPNLTFSTLTVSNMSPEDSSIYLCSVVQRNTIYFGEGSWLTVV.

This clonotype was counted many times. The V gene is TRBV21-1, the J gene TRBJ2-7; TRBD2, as called in the table, went unchecked against the DNA. TRBV21-1 is a pseudogene segment. The CDR3 contains 14 residues. CDR3 loop: CASSKRIAGDEQYF. In DNA, the CDR3 is TGTGCCAGCAGCAAAAGAATAGCGGGAGACGAGCAGTACTTC.

The sample holds a few counts of this clonotype. This chain uses TRBV5-1 with TRBJ2-2, with D possibly being TRBD2 (5 bases). V was trimmed by 2 bases and J by 0 bases, leaving 11 bases between them. The germline gives CDR1 SGHRS, CDR2 YFSETQ. The CDR3 sequence is 16 residues long. The CDR3: CASSFTSGPNTGELFF. CDR3 DNA: TGCGCCAGCAGCTTTACCAGCGGCCCGAACACCGGGGAGCTGTTTTTT.

This rearrangement joins TRBV24-1 to TRBJ2-3, with D uncertain. The CDR3 spans 15 residues. Germline V gene lookup returns CDR1 KGHDR and CDR2 SFDVKD. V lost 2 bases and J 5 bases, leaving 13 bases between the germline ends. CDR3: CATSDSLRNRDTQYF. CDR3 in DNA: TGTGCCACCAGTGATTCCTTACGGAACCGAGATACGCAGTATTTT.

This clonotype was seen more than once but under ten times. V usage is TRBV12-3 or TRBV12-4 and J usage is TRBJ2-1; no reliable D call. V lost 0 bases, J lost 2 bases, and 5 bases lay in between. This CDR3 is built from 14 residues. In nucleotides, the CDR3 is TGTGCCAGCAGTTTAGCGAACACCTACAATGAGCAGTTCTTC. It translates to CASSLANTYNEQFF.

The chain has TRBV12-3 or TRBV12-4 and TRBJ2-7, with D unclear. The CDR3 spans 14 residues. Trimming removed 5 bases at V and 0 bases at J, with 11 bases between. CDR3 protein: CASSPPGSSYEQYF. CDR3 coding DNA: TGTGCCAGCAGTCCCCCGGGTAGCTCCTACGAGCAGTACTTC.

This chain joins TRBV12-3 or TRBV12-4 and TRBJ2-6, with no clear D. The V gene lost 2 bases and the J gene lost 0 bases, with 2 bases spanning the gap. The CDR3 is made up of 14 amino acids. The CDR3 is CASSLHSGANVLTF. CDR3 DNA sequence: TGTGCCAGCAGTTTACACTCTGGGGCCAACGTCCTGACTTTC.

J is TRBJ2-7 and V is TRBV4-1; D possibly corresponds to TRBD2 (5 bases). The germline gives CDR1 MGHRA, CDR2 YSYEKL. V lost 2 bases to trimming and J lost 3 bases, with 8 bases between them. The CDR3 length is 13 residues. The CDR3 loop is CASSQYGGYEQYF. Here the CDR3 DNA reads TGCGCCAGCAGCCAATACGGAGGCTACGAGCAGTACTTC.

The chain uses TRBV7-9 and TRBJ2-2; D tentatively reads TRBD1 or TRBD2 (5 bases each). This CDR3 comprises 15 residues. The germline V gene encodes CDR1 SEHNR and CDR2 FQNEAQ (reference sequence). Trimming stripped 5 bases from V and 4 bases from J, with 14 bases between. The CDR3 DNA reads TGTGCCAGCAGCCCCGCCGGGACCTTCACCGGGGAGCTGTTTTTT. It encodes CASSPAGTFTGELFF.

The chain combines TRBV7-9 with TRBJ2-2; perhaps TRBD2 as D (5 bases). CDR3 size: 14 residues. V was cut by 5 bases and J by 6 bases, with 13 bases left in between. Germline V gene lookup returns CDR1 SEHNR and CDR2 FQNEAQ (reference sequence). CDR3 nucleotide sequence: TGTGCCAGCAGCCCCTGGGTTAGCGCCGGGGAGCTGTTTTTT. It codes for CASSPWVSAGELFF. The entire variable domain, with the rest obtained from reference TRBV7-9 and TRBJ2-2, is as follows: DTGVSQNPRHKITKRGQNVTFRCDPISEHNRLYWYRQTLGQGPEFLTYFQNEAQLEKSRLLSDRFSAERPKGSFSTLEIQRTEQGDSAMYLCASSPWVSAGELFFGEGSRLTVL.

V is TRBV4-2 and J is TRBJ2-1, with 10 bases identical to TRBD2. Germline lookup yields CDR1 LGHNA and CDR2 YNFKEQ. There are 15 residues in the CDR3. V was clipped by 2 bases and J by 9 bases; unmatched bases: 7. The CDR3 DNA is TGTGCCAGCAGCCAATTTTCCGGGACTAGCGTTGAGCAGTTCTTC. Translating it yields CASSQFSGTSVEQFF.

This clonotype was observed a handful of times. The chain combines TRBV20-1 with TRBJ2-3, with 7 bases that match TRBD2. Germline V gene data show CDR1 as DFQATT and CDR2 as SNEGSKA (reference sequence). The trim removed 2 bases at V and 4 bases at J, leaving 6 bases unmatched. This CDR3 spans 14 amino acids. Written as DNA, the CDR3 is TGCAGTGCTAGAACAGCGGCGGGAGCAGATACGCAGTATTTT. Its translation is CSARTAAGADTQYF.

The chain uses TRBV7-9 and TRBJ1-4; D perhaps matches TRBD1 (5 bases). Germline CDR1 SEHNR, CDR2 FQNEAQ (reference sequence). V shed 1 base and J shed 7 bases, with 19 bases lying between them. CDR3 size: 17 residues. DNA of the CDR3: TGTGCCAGCAGCTTAGGGGGCAGCCAGACCCGAGGTGAAAAACTGTTTTTT. Its protein is CASSLGGSQTRGEKLFF. Full variable domain (rest looked up from reference TRBV7-9 and TRBJ1-4): DTGVSQNPRHKITKRGQNVTFRCDPISEHNRLYWYRQTLGQGPEFLTYFQNEAQLEKSRLLSDRFSAERPKGSFSTLEIQRTEQGDSAMYLCASSLGGSQTRGEKLFFGSGTQLSVL.

This clonotype was seen a few times. The rearrangement links TRBV27 to TRBJ2-3, with TRBD1 matching over 9 bases. Per germline, CDR1 MNHEY and CDR2 SMNVEV (reference sequence). Trimming at V came to 6 bases and at J to 5 bases, leaving 6 bases not matched to a gene. The CDR3 length is 14 residues. The CDR3 reads CASSRTGDGDTQYF. The CDR3 DNA reads TGTGCCAGCAGCCGGACAGGGGATGGAGATACGCAGTATTTT.

The rearrangement joins TRBV12-3 or TRBV12-4 to TRBJ2-2; TRBD2 matches at 10 bases. The CDR3 covers 16 residues. With V trimmed by 5 bases and J by 1 base, 4 bases remained unmatched. For the CDR3, the DNA is TGTGCCAGCAGTCACCGACTAGCGGGGAACACCGGGGAGCTGTTTTTT. This gives the protein CASSHRLAGNTGELFF.

The chain uses TRBV4-1 and TRBJ2-5; 11 bases align to TRBD2. With V trimmed by 3 bases and J by 4 bases, 4 bases remained unmatched. The CDR3 length is 15 residues. CDR1 and CDR2 (germline): MGHRA, YSYEKL. The CDR3 DNA reads TGCGCCAGCAGCCAGCCCGGACTAGCGGGAGAGACCCAGTACTTC. Translation gives CASSQPGLAGETQYF.

This clonotype turned up a few times. The CDR3 region has the DNA TGTGCCAGCAGTCGGGACAGGGGTGGAGTAGGCAATCAGCCCCAGCATTTT. Protein product: CASSRDRGGVGNQPQHF. V gene TRBV12-3 or TRBV12-4 combines with J gene TRBJ1-5; TRBD1 aligns across 10 bases. V lost 5 bases to trimming and J lost 2 bases; unmatched junction nucleotides: 9. The CDR3 covers 17 residues.